This T cell receptor (beta chain) emerged from a study of CD4+ T cells in melanoma (dated by TCRdb to between 2020 and 2023). General notes on the study: The study investigated neoantigen-specific CD4+ T cells in human melanoma.

Library construction relied on the immunoSEQ multiplex PCR assay. The table comes from immuneACCESS by way of TCRdb, which keeps in-frame sequences with V and J called. Part of the clones is missing from these tables; in studies checked, under half for an unresolved V gene and the rest for unknown reasons. The sample table holds 7,000 to 9,500 clones, of which approximately 71% were seen once. The ten biggest clones cover around 15% of the sample. A remark on this clone: No cognate antigen has been identified for it. Base quality data are lacking; no much larger clone is found one base away.

V and J are truncated by 7 bases and 5 bases respectively, leaving an intervening sequence of 11 bases. Spanning cysteine to phenylalanine, the CDR3 consists of 11 amino acids. Left in the record is the CDR3 DNA by itself, 33 bases read in frame from the first base. The CDR1 and CDR2 encoded by the germline V gene (reference sequence) are DFQATT and SNEGSKA. General study outcomes and caveats: Diverse differentiation states were reported to be shown by neoantigen-specific CD4+ T cells in melanoma. Neoantigen-specific CD4+ T cells were reported to be correlated with the function of CD8+ T cells, macrophages and B cells.

Patients with melanoma were used as donors. The chain joins TRBV20-1 to TRBJ1-2, with the D gene not confidently named. The specimen was cells from a culture (not recorded whether cultured in vitro). The sequence was collected from a human donor with melanoma. CDR3 sequence: CSVYTVYGYTF. The DNA is TGCAGTGTTTACACGGTATATGGCTACACCTTC.